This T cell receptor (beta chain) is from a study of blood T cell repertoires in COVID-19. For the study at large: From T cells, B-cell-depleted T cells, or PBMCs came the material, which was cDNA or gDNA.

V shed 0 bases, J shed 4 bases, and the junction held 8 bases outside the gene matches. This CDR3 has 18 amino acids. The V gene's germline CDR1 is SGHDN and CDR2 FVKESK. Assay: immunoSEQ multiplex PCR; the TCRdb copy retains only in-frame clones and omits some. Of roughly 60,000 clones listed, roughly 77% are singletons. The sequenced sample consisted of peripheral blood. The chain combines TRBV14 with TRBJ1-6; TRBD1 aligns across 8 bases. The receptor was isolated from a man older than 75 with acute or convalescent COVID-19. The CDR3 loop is CASSQERTGLIYNSPLHF. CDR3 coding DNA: TGTGCCAGCAGCCAAGAGCGGACAGGGCTAATTTATAATTCACCCCTCCACTTT.